This is a list of T cell receptor beta chains from one sample in a study of cytomegalovirus exposure and HLA in healthy donors. The assay was immunoSEQ multiplex PCR, and TCRdb's table has in-frame clones only and misses some. Among under 250,000 clones listed, 85% were seen once. Sequencing was performed on PBMCs. These receptors all stem from a human donor in good health. Each CDR3 is given with its conserved first and last residue.

cdr3_aa	v_call
CASTTTGLGESGYTF	TRBV28
CASSIAGDTYEQYF	TRBV9
CASSRTFSSTDTQYF	TRBV9
CASSPPGGRVSYNEQFF	TRBV7-9
CASSVTGVVTGELFF	TRBV25-1
CASTWGRSYNEQFF	TRBV19
CASRTTYRDIYEQYF	TRBV6-5
CASRADSSGPQHF	TRBV7-9
CATSRTQGSNNEQFF	TRBV15
CASRSTVYSNQPQHF	TRBV6-1
CASAPGTGYEQYF	TRBV27
CASTVGPLTPPDTQYF	TRBV6-9
CASSFERDYGYTF	TRBV5-8
CASSPGLAGGLETQYF	TRBV7-2
CATSRGAETNEKLFF	TRBV15
CSVDWGYSEAFF	TRBV29-1
CASSLGEQGLDNEQFF	TRBV11-2
CASSPGTSGRALIGQFF	TRBV7-8
CASSLVAGGGTGELFF	TRBV5-4
CASSIGGASSYEQYF	TRBV19
CAWSWGQYYEQYF	TRBV30
CASSPAIYGYTF	TRBV7-9
CASRHPSNQPQHF	TRBV9
CASSYSFRLDSYEQYF	TRBV6-5
CASSYSTLSSYNEQFF	TRBV6-5
CASSYYSNQPQHF	TRBV4-1
CASSPKTWTGEGETQYF	TRBV7-3
CSVEMGTPQGTEAFF	TRBV29-1
CASSIQDRGVTWTQYF	TRBV28
CASSLGERANTEAFF	TRBV7-9
CSSSFGDRVLGAEAFF	TRBV7-9
CASSLTGMLSETQYF	TRBV2
CASSQRDTYGYTF	TRBV14
CATTNRVENTGELFF	TRBV10-3